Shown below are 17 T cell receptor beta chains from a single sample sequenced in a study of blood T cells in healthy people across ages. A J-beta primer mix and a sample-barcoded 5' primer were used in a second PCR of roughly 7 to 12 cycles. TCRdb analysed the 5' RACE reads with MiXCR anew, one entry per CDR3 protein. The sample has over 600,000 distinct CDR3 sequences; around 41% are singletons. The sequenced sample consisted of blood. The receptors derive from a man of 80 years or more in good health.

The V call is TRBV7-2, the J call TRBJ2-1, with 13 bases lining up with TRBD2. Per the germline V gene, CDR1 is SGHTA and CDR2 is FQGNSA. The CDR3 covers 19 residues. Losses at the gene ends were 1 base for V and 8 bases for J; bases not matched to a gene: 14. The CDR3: CASSLVRTSGGPRGDEQFF. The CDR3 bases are TGTGCCAGCAGCTTAGTGAGGACTAGCGGGGGCCCCCGCGGGGATGAGCAGTTCTTC.

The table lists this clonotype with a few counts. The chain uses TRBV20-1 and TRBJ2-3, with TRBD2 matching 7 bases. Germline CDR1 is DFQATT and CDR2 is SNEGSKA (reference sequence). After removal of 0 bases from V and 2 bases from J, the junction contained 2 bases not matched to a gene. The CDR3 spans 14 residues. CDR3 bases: TGCAGTGCTAGAGAGCGGGAGACCACAGATACGCAGTATTTT. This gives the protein CSARERETTDTQYF.

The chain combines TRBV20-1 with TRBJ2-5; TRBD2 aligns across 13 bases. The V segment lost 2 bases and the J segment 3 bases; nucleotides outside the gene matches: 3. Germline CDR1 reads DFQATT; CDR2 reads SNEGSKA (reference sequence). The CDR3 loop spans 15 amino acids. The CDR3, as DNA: TGCAGTGCTAGAAAAGGGACTAGCGGGAAAGAGACCCAGTACTTC. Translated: CSARKGTSGKETQYF.

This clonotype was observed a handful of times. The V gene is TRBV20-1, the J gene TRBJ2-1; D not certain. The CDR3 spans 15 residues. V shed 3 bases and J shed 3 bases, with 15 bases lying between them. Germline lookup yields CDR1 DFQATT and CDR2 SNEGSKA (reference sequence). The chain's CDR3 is CSASDLSRNYNEQFF. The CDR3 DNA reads TGCAGTGCTAGTGACCTCTCTAGAAACTACAATGAGCAGTTCTTC.

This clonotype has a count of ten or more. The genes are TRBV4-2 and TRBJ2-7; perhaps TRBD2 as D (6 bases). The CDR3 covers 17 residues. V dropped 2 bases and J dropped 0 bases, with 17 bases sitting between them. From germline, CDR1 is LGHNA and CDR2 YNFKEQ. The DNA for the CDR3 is TGTGCCAGCAGCCAATCTCTCACTAGCATCGGCTCCTACGAGCAGTACTTC. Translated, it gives CASSQSLTSIGSYEQYF.

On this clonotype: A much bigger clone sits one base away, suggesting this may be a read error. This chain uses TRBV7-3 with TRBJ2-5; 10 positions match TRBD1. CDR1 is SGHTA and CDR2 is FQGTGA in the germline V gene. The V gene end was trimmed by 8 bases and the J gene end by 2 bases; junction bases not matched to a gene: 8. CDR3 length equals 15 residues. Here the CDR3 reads CASGSPDRGQETQYF. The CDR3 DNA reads TGTGCCAGCGGCTCCCCGGACAGGGGGCAAGAGACCCAGTACTTC.

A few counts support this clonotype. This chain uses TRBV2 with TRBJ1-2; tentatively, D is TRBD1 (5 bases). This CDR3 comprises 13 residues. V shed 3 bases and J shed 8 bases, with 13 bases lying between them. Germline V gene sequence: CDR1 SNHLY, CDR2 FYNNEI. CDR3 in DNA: TGTGCCAGCAGTGATGGCCAGGGCCGGGGCTACACCTTC. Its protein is CASSDGQGRGYTF.

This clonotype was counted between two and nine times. The CDR3 reads CASSYSGGTEAFF. The CDR3 DNA follows: TGTGCCAGCAGTTACTCCGGGGGCACTGAAGCTTTCTTT. This chain connects TRBV6-6 to TRBJ1-1; possibly TRBD1 for D (5 bases). CDR1 is MNHNY and CDR2 is SVGAGI in the germline V gene (reference sequence). V was cut by 0 bases and J by 4 bases, with 6 bases left in between. The CDR3 is made up of 13 amino acids.

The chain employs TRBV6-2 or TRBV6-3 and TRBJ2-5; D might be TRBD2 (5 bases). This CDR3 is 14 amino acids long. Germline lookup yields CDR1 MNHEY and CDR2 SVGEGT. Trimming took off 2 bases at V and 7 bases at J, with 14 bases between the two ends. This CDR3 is CASSYVGRRGTQYF. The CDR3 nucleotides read TGTGCCAGCAGTTACGTCGGTCGTCGGGGGACCCAGTACTTC.

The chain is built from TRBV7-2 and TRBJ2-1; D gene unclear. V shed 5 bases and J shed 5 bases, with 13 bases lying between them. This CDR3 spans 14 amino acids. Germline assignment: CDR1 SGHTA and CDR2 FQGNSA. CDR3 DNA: TGTGCCAGCAGCCCCCCAACAAGGAACAATGAGCAGTTCTTC. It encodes CASSPPTRNNEQFF. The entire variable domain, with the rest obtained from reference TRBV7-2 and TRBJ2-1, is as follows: GAGVSQSPSNKVTEKGKDVELRCDPISGHTALYWYRQSLGQGLEFLIYFQGNSAPDKSGLPSDRFSAERTGGSVSTLTIQRTQQEDSAVYLCASSPPTRNNEQFFGPGTRLTVL.

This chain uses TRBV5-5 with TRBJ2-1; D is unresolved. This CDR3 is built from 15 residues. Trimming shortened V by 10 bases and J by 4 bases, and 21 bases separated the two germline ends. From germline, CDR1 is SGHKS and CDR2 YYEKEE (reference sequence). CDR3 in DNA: TGTGCCGGCACCCCATCGGTTGGACCTTACAATGAGCAGTTCTTC. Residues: CAGTPSVGPYNEQFF.

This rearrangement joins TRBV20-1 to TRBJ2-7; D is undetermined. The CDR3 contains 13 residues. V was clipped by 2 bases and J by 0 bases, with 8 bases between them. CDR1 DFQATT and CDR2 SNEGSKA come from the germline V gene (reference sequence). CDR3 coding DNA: TGCAGTGCTAGACGCGCTAGCTCCTACGAGCAGTACTTC. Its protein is CSARRASSYEQYF.

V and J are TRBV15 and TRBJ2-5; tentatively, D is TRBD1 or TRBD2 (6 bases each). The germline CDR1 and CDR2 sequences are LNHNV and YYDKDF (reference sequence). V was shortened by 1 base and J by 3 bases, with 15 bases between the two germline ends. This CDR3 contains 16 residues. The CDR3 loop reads CATSRVVGGREETQYF. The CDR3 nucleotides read TGTGCCACCAGCAGAGTGGTCGGGGGCCGGGAAGAGACCCAGTACTTC.

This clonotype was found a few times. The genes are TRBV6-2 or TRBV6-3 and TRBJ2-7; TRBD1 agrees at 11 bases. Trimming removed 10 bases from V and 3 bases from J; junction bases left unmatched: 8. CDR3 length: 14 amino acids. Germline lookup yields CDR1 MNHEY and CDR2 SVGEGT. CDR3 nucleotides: TGTGCCACCGGGTGGACAGGGGGCATCTACGAGCAGTACTTC. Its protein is CATGWTGGIYEQYF.

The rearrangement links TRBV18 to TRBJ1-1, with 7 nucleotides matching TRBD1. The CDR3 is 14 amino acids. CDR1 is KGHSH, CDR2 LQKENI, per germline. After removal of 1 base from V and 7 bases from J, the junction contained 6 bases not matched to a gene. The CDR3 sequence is CASSPQDRTYEAFF. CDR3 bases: TGTGCCAGCTCACCACAGGACAGGACGTATGAAGCTTTCTTT.

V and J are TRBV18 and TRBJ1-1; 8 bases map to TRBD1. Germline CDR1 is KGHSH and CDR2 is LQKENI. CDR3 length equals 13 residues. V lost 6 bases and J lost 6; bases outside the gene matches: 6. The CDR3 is CASSKDREAEAFF. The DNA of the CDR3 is TGTGCCAGCTCGAAGGACAGGGAGGCTGAAGCTTTCTTT.

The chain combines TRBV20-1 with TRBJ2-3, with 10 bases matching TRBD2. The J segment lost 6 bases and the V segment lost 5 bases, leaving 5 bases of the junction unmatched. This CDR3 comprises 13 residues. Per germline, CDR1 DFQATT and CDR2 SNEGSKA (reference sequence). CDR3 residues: CSALGTSEDTQYF. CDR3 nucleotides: TGCAGTGCTCTAGGGACTAGCGAGGATACGCAGTATTTT.